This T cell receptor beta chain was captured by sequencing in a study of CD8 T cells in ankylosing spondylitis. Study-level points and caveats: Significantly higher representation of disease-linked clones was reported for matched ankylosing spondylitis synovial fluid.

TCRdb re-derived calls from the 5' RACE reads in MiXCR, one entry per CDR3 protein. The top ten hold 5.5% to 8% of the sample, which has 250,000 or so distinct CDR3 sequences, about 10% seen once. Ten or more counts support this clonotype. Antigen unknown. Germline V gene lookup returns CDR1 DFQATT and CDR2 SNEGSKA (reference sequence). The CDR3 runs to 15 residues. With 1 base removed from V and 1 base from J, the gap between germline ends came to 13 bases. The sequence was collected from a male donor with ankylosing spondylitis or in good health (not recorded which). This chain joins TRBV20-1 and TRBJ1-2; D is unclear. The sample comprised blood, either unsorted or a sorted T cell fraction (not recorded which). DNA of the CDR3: TGCAGTGCTAGAGCAATCGGAGGGTATAACTATGGCTACACCTTC. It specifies CSARAIGGYNYGYTF.